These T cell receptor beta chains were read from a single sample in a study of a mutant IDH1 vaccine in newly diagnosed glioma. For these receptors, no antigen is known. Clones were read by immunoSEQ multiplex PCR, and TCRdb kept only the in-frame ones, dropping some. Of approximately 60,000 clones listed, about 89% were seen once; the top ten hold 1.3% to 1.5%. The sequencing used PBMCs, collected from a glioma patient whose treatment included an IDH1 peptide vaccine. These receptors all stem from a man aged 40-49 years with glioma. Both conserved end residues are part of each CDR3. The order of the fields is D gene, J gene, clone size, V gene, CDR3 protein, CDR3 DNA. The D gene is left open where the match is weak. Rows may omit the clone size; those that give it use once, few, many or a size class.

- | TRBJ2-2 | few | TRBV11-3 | CASSLDSLTGELFF | TGTGCCAGCAGCTTAGATTCCCTTACCGGGGAGCTGTTTTTT
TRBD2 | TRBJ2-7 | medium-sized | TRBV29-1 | CSVNPSGRSYEQYF | TGCAGCGTTAACCCCAGCGGGAGGTCCTACGAGCAGTACTTC
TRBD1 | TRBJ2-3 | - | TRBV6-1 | CASSGGGLGDTQYF | TGTGCCAGCAGTGGAGGGGGCCTTGGAGATACGCAGTATTTT
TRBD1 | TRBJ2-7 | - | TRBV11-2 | CASSLVQGTSGEQYF | TGTGCCAGCAGCTTAGTACAGGGGACGTCGGGGGAGCAGTACTTC
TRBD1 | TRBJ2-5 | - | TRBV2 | CASRLTGGETQYF | TGTGCCAGCAGACTAACAGGGGGCGAGACCCAGTACTTC
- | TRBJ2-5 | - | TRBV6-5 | CASRPPVGGETQYF | TGTGCCAGCAGACCTCCAGTCGGAGGGGAGACCCAGTACTTC
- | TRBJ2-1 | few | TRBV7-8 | CASSWVDEQFF | TGTGCCAGCAGCTGGGTGGATGAGCAGTTCTTC
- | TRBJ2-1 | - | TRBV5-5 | CASSLKGSVMTYNEQFF | TGTGCCAGCAGCCTGAAAGGGTCCGTGATGACCTACAATGAGCAGTTCTTC
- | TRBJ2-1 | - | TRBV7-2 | CASSLGGRTYNEQFF | TGTGCCAGCAGCTTAGGGGGGAGGACCTACAATGAGCAGTTCTTC
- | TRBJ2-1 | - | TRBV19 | CASSIGSVNNEQFF | TGTGCCAGTAGTATAGGGTCGGTTAACAATGAGCAGTTCTTC
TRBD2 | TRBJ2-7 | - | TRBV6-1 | CASSEPGLAVGYEQYF | TGTGCCAGCAGTGAACCGGGACTAGCGGTGGGCTACGAGCAGTACTTC
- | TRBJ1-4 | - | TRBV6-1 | CASRPHGNEKLFF | TGTGCCAGCAGGCCCCACGGTAATGAAAAACTGTTTTTT
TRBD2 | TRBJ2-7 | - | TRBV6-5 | CASRATSGTYEQYF | TGTGCCAGCAGAGCGACTAGCGGGACCTACGAGCAGTACTTC
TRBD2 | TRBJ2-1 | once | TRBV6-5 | CASTSGRLEQFF | TGTGCAAGCACGAGCGGGAGGCTTGAGCAGTTCTTC
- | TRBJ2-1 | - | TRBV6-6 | CASSSGRAYNEQFF | TGTGCCAGCAGCTCAGGACGCGCCTACAATGAGCAGTTCTTC
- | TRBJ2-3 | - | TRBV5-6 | CASSFGSSSTDTQYF | TGTGCCAGCAGCTTTGGTTCCTCTAGCACAGATACGCAGTATTTT
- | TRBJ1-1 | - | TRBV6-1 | CASSGRGGVDTEAFF | TGTGCCAGCAGTGGTCGGGGCGGGGTGGACACTGAAGCTTTCTTT
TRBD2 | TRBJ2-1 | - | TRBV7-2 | CASTRIEGGEQFF | TGTGCCAGCACCCGTATCGAGGGAGGGGAGCAGTTCTTC
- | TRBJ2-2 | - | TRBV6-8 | CASSRGHNTGELFF | TGTGCCAGCAGTCGAGGACATAACACCGGGGAGCTGTTTTTT
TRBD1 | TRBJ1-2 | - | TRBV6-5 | CASSYSDRGGGYTF | TGTGCCAGCAGTTACTCGGACAGGGGAGGCGGCTACACCTTC
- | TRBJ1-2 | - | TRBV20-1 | CSAPPYGYTF | TGCAGTGCTCCCCCCTATGGCTACACCTTC
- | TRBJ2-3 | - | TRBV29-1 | CSVERAGSSTDTQYF | TGCAGCGTTGAAAGGGCTGGGTCTAGCACAGATACGCAGTATTTT
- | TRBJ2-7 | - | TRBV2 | CASSGWEAGEQYF | TGTGCCAGCAGTGGGTGGGAGGCCGGGGAGCAGTACTTC
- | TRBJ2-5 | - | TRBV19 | CASSISLVVQETQYF | TGTGCCAGTAGTATCTCTCTTGTGGTCCAAGAGACCCAGTACTTC
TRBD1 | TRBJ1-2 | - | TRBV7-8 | CASSLQRRGDGYTF | TGTGCCAGCAGCCTACAGCGCAGGGGGGATGGCTACACCTTC
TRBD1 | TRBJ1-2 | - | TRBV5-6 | CASSSGQVNYGYTF | TGTGCCAGCAGCTCCGGACAGGTTAACTATGGCTACACCTTC
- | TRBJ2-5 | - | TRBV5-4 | CASSLKETQYF | TGTGCCAGCAGCTTGAAAGAGACCCAGTACTTC
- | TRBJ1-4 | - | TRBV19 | CASTTPANNEKLFF | TGTGCCAGTACAACGCCAGCGAATAATGAAAAACTGTTTTTT
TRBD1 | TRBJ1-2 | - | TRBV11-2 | CASSLEAWRDRSYGYTF | TGTGCCAGCAGCTTAGAGGCGTGGCGGGACAGATCCTATGGCTACACCTTC
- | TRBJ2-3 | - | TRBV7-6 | CASTESADPSDTQYF | TGTGCCAGCACCGAAAGTGCGGATCCCTCAGATACGCAGTATTTT
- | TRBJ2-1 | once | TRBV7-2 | CASSLADYNEQFF | TGTGCCAGCAGCTTAGCCGACTATAATGAGCAGTTCTTC
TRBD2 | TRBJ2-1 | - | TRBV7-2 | CASSSRWVAGGPIPNEQFF | TGTGCCAGCAGCTCGAGGTGGGTAGCGGGAGGGCCTATTCCCAATGAGCAGTTCTTC
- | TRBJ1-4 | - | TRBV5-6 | CASSSPLQGTNEKLFF | TGTGCCAGCAGCTCTCCCCTTCAGGGGACTAATGAAAAACTGTTTTTT
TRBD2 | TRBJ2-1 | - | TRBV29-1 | CSVTLTSGRTGEQFF | TGCAGCGTTACTTTGACTAGCGGGAGGACGGGTGAGCAGTTCTTC
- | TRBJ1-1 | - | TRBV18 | CASSPRRTENTEAFF | TGTGCCAGCTCACCGAGACGAACAGAGAACACTGAAGCTTTCTTT
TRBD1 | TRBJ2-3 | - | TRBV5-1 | CASSYGQGTDTQYF | TGCGCCAGCAGCTACGGACAGGGGACAGATACGCAGTATTTT
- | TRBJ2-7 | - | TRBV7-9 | CASSLALGLSYEQYF | TGTGCCAGCAGCTTAGCGCTGGGACTTAGCTACGAGCAGTACTTC
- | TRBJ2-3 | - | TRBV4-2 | CASSQDLKDTQYF | TGTGCCAGCAGCCAAGATCTGAAGGATACGCAGTATTTT
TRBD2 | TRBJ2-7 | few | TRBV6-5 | CASRGLAGVAEQYF | TGTGCCAGCAGAGGACTAGCGGGAGTTGCCGAGCAGTACTTC
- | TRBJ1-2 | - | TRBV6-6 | CASLSDYGYTF | TGTGCCAGCCTCTCCGACTATGGCTACACCTTC
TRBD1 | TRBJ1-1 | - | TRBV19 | CATDRGEFRNTEAFF | TGTGCCACCGACAGGGGGGAATTCAGGAACACTGAAGCTTTCTTT
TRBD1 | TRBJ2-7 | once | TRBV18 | CASSPRQGTYEQYF | TGTGCCAGCTCACCACGACAGGGCACCTACGAGCAGTACTTC
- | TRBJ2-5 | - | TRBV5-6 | CASSLLGPQETQYF | TGTGCCAGCAGCTTGTTGGGTCCCCAAGAGACCCAGTACTTC
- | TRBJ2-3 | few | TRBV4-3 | CASSQNPASADTQYF | TGCGCCAGCAGCCAAAACCCAGCTAGCGCAGATACGCAGTATTTT
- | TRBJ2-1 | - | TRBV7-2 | CASSYSAEQFF | TGTGCCAGCAGCTATTCCGCTGAGCAGTTCTTC
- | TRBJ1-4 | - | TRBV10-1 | CASSERDVREKLFF | TGCGCCAGCAGTGAGCGGGATGTGCGAGAAAAACTGTTTTTT
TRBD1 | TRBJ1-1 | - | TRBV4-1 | CASSQGQGNPEAFF | TGCGCCAGCAGCCAGGGACAGGGAAACCCTGAAGCTTTCTTT
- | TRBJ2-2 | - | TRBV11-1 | CASSLRAIGTGELFF | TGTGCCAGCAGCCTAAGAGCTATCGGCACCGGGGAGCTGTTTTTT
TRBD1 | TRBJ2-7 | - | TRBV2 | CASLGQGIGKQYF | TGTGCCAGCCTCGGACAGGGGATCGGGAAGCAGTACTTC
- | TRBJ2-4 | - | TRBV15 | CATSRDFAFQYF | TGTGCCACCAGCAGAGATTTTGCGTTTCAGTACTTC
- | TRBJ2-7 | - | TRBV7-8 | CASSLEVVQYF | TGTGCCAGCAGCTTAGAGGTCGTGCAGTACTTC
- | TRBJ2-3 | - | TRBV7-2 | CASIPRGGSYTDTQYF | TGTGCCAGCATCCCAAGAGGGGGGAGCTACACAGATACGCAGTATTTT
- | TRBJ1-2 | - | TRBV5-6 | CASSLFPGRGGYTF | TGTGCCAGCAGCTTGTTCCCAGGGAGGGGTGGCTACACCTTC
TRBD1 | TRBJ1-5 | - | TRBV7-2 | CASSPEDRGGYQPQHF | TGTGCCAGCAGCCCCGAGGACAGGGGGGGATATCAGCCCCAGCATTTT
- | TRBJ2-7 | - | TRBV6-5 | CASSRFRQAEQYF | TGTGCCAGCAGTCGCTTCAGACAGGCGGAGCAGTACTTC
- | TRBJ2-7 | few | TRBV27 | CASSFDRSYEQYF | TGTGCCAGCAGTTTCGACAGGTCTTACGAGCAGTACTTC
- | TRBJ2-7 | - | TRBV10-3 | CAISRGSYEQYF | TGTGCCATCAGCCGCGGCTCCTACGAGCAGTACTTC